Presented here are 3 T cell receptor beta chains from one specimen sequenced in a study of blood T cell repertoires in COVID-19. Profiling relied on immunoSEQ multiplex PCR, and the TCRdb table lists in-frame clones only, not all of them. The sample lists about 78,000 clones, 80% to 95% occurring once. Sequences were obtained from peripheral blood. The receptors come from a woman between 45 and 65 years old in a cohort sampled during active COVID-19.

This clone is a singleton in its sample. The rearrangement joins TRBV2 to TRBJ2-1, with TRBD1 matching over 7 bases. Trimming at V came to 7 bases and at J to 3 bases, leaving 6 bases not matched to a gene. Looked up from germline, CDR1 is SNHLY and CDR2 is FYNNEI. The CDR3 sequence is 14 residues long. In DNA, the CDR3 is TGTGCCAGCACCGGGACAGTACTCTACAATGAGCAGTTCTTC. Encoded protein: CASTGTVLYNEQFF.

The genes are TRBV5-6 and TRBJ1-2; D not certain. Germline V gives CDR1 SGHDT, CDR2 YYEEEE. The CDR3 totals 11 residues. The V gene lost 4 bases and the J gene lost 5 bases, with 6 bases spanning the gap. DNA of the CDR3: TGTGCCAGCAGCCGTGAGTATGGCTACACCTTC. As protein: CASSREYGYTF.

Here the CDR3 DNA reads TGTGCCAGCAGCCGTTTGCCTCCTAGCTCCTACAATGAGCAGTTCTTC. This translates into CASSRLPPSSYNEQFF. This sequence joins TRBV14 and TRBJ2-1; no clear D. The V end lost 4 bases, the J end lost 0 bases, and 13 bases lay between the germline ends. This CDR3 has 16 residues. CDR1 and CDR2 (germline): SGHDN, FVKESK.